The rows below give T cell receptor beta chains drawn from one sample of a study of beta chain features in type 1 diabetes. Using immunoSEQ multiplex PCR, the repertoire was profiled, and TCRdb retains in-frame clones only, with some absent. The sample has around 300,000 clones, over 12% seen once. Sequenced material: naive CD4+ T cells from blood. The receptors stem from a man younger than 35 with type 1 diabetes. Each CDR3 is given without its conserved first and last residue.

j_call v_call cdr3_aa
TRBJ1-2 TRBV5-1 ASSLASGTGVDYGYT
TRBJ2-1 TRBV5-4 ASSLWRVYYNEQF
TRBJ2-5 TRBV7-2 ASSLGTSGVVNQETQY
TRBJ2-5 TRBV11-2 ASSSRETQY
TRBJ2-3 TRBV6-4 ASSDGLAGGTDTQY
TRBJ2-4 TRBV5-1 ASSKGASGEVDIQY
TRBJ2-5 TRBV9 ASSPGTSGGHQETQY
TRBJ1-6 TRBV25-1 ASSEGTVYNSPLH
TRBJ1-4 TRBV29-1 SVGLPAGEKLF
TRBJ2-2 TRBV18 ASSPPSSGDTGELF
TRBJ2-7 TRBV4-2 ASSLKRDVYEQY
TRBJ2-3 TRBV7-9 ASSFRTGGGDTQY
TRBJ2-4 TRBV30 AWSDPGSRGRNIQY
TRBJ1-1 TRBV7-9 ASSSGPGGQGRTEAF
TRBJ1-2 TRBV11-2 ASSLAGAGYGYT
TRBJ2-6 TRBV30 AIPGTGTYSGANVLT
TRBJ1-3 TRBV27 ASRRVGQGPFGNTIY
TRBJ2-1 TRBV7-9 ASSPGLVGRGEQF
TRBJ2-1 TRBV5-4 ASSLAGQGSYNEQF
TRBJ2-7 TRBV5-1 ASSFGGSSYEQY
TRBJ2-3 TRBV5-1 ASSLAPNADTQY
TRBJ2-7 TRBV10-2 ASNDWTDYYEQY
TRBJ2-1 TRBV28 ASSLPRASSYNEQF
TRBJ2-1 TRBV10-2 ASLSGGYNEQF
TRBJ2-1 TRBV13 ASSLSVTAGVLGEQF
TRBJ2-7 TRBV4-3 ASSIQGGTNEQY
TRBJ2-3 TRBV19 ASSILTGPRDTQY
TRBJ1-5 TRBV30 AWSVPNSNQPQH
TRBJ2-6 TRBV29-1 SVEGRVSGANVLT
TRBJ2-1 TRBV7-2 ASSQGQRGGWDEQF
TRBJ2-7 TRBV21-1 AAGSTGGREQY
TRBJ2-7 TRBV9 ASSGPTGAPGEQY
TRBJ2-1 TRBV7-9 ASRNSQGGLYNEQF
TRBJ2-6 TRBV6-6 ASSYLYSGANVLT
TRBJ1-5 TRBV28 ASSLRTGAQH
TRBJ2-5 TRBV5-6 ASSSQETQY
TRBJ1-1 TRBV19 ASSIPGMAEAF